A single sample is the source of the 5 T cell receptor beta chains below, sequenced in a study of tumor-infiltrating lymphocytes in primary liver carcinoma. Out of unsorted whole blood came the blood RNA, and germline DNA was extracted as well. Using a constant-region primer together with ProtoScript II reverse transcriptase, TCR beta cDNA was made from 500 to 650 ng of total RNA. Library construction for TCR beta comprised three nested multiplex PCR rounds performed with slightly modified ARM-PCR. Use of TRBV1-TRBV30 forward primers with a C-beta reverse primer characterized the first two PCR rounds, which lasted roughly 11 cycles each. TCRdb called the multiplex PCR reads again in MiXCR, with one record for every CDR3 protein. The sample yields 200,000 or so distinct CDR3 sequences, 65% seen once. Sequences were obtained from peripheral blood. The origin of the receptors is a woman aged 55-69 years with primary liver carcinoma and hepatitis B virus infection.

Concerning this clonotype itself: Lacking the conserved final phenylalanine or tryptophan, this CDR3 likely reflects a read error. It is unclear where the CDR3 begins or ends on the DNA, so no DNA is shown, and the CDR3 is as TCRdb lists it. The V gene is TRBV11-2, the J gene TRBJ2-5; the table's D gene call, TRBD1, was not cross checked with the DNA. With termini counted, the CDR3 has 12 amino acids. Germline V gene sequence: CDR1 SGHAT, CDR2 FQNNGV. This CDR3 is CASSLDGRSHYS.

A note on this clonotype: The junction does not match germline at one end; this may be a read error. The rearrangement uses TRBV29-1 and TRBJ2-1; 10 bases agree with TRBD2. In germline, CDR1 is SQVTM, CDR2 ANQGSEA. The CDR3 loop spans 15 amino acids. The CDR3 sequence is CSGVAGGLAYNEPFF. CDR3 coding DNA: TGCAGCGGGGTAGCGGGAGGACTAGCCTACAATGAGCCGTTCTTC.

Comments on this clonotype: This may be a read error, as it is one base from a much larger clone. The rearrangement joins TRBV6-1 to TRBJ2-2; maybe TRBD2 (5 bases). This CDR3 contains 16 residues. Per germline, CDR1 MNHNS and CDR2 SASEGT. The CDR3 reads CASSEGAGLNTGELLF. CDR3 in DNA: TGTGCCAGCAGTGAAGGGGCTGGTCTGAACACCGGGGAGCTGTTATTT.

On this clonotype: A read error may explain this, as a much larger clone is one base away. The gene calls are TRBV6-1 and TRBJ2-1, with no clear D. The CDR3 contains 16 residues. Trimming removed 7 bases at V and 5 bases at J, with 21 bases between. The germline V gene encodes CDR1 MNHNS and CDR2 SASEGT. The CDR3 coding sequence is TGTGCCAGCACTGCCAGGACCTCGAGGATTAACAATGAGCAGTTCTTC. Translating gives CASTARTSRINNEQFF.

This clonotype appeared a few times. A much bigger clone sits one base away, suggesting this may be a read error. The V call is TRBV29-1, the J call TRBJ1-2, with a weak D call TRBD1 (5 bases). CDR1 and CDR2 from the germline V gene are SQVTM and ANQGSEA. This CDR3 is 14 amino acids long. The CDR3: CSVEAEDSGYGYIF. In DNA form, the CDR3 reads TGCAGCGTTGAAGCCGAAGACAGTGGCTATGGCTACATCTTC. Full variable domain (missing parts from reference TRBV29-1 and TRBJ1-2): SAVISQKPSRDICQRGTSLTIQCQVDSQVTMMFWYRQQPGQSLTLIATANQGSEATYESGFVIDKFPISRPNLTFSTLTVSNMSPEDSSIYLCSVEAEDSGYGYIFGSGTRLTVV.